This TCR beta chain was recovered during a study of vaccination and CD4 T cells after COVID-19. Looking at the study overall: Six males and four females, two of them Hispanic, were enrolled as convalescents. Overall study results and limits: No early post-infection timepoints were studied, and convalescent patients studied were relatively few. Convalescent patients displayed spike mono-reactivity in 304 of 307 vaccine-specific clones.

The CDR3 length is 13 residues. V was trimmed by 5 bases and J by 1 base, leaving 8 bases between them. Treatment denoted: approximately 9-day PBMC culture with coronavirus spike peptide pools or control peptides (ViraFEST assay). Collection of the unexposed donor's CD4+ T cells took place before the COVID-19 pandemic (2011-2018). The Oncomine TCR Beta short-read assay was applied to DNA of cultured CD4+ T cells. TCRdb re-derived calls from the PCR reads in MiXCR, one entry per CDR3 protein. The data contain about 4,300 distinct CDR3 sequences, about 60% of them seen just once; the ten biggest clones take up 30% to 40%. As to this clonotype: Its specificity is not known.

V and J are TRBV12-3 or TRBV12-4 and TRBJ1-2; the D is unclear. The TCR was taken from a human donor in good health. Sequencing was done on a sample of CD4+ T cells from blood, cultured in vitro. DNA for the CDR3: TGTGCCAGCAGTGGACCGAATAACTATGGCTACACCTTC. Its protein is CASSGPNNYGYTF.